Given below is one T cell receptor (beta chain) in context. Its antigen is unknown. These data come from a study of shared clonotypes between healthy human individuals. Study-level points and caveats: Depth of sequencing was expected to influence donor clonotype sharing. The study drew on few donors, limiting represented genetic and exposure-history diversity. Among the subsets, naive ones generally showed larger estimated richness than memory ones.

The protocol was immunoSEQ multiplex PCR, while the TCRdb copy is restricted to in-frame clones and leaves out a portion. The sample yields about 2.4 million clones, around 94% seen once. Participating donors were healthy, HIV-negative adults free of recent acute infections or vaccinations. The CDR3 contains 15 residues. V shed 0 bases and J 7 bases; nucleotides not matched to a gene: 4. Germline CDR1 reads SGHDT; CDR2 reads YYEEEE. The receptor was derived from a man younger than 30 in good health. The rearrangement joins TRBV5-6 to TRBJ1-4, with TRBD1 identical over 9 bases. The sample consisted of naive CD4+ T cells sorted from blood. Subset meaning: CD45RA+ positively selected. This CDR3 reads CASSLVDRGVEKLFF. CDR3 bases: TGTGCCAGCAGCTTGGTTGACAGGGGGGTTGAAAAACTGTTTTTT.